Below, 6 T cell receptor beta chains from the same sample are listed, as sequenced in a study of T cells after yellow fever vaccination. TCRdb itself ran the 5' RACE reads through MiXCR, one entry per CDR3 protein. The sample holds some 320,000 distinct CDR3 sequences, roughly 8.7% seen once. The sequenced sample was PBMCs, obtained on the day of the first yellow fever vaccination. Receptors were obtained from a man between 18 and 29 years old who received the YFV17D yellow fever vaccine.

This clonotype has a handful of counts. The CDR3 reads CASSSFGQPQHF. The CDR3, as DNA: TGTGCCAGCAGCTCGTTCGGGCAGCCCCAGCATTTT. The chain recombines TRBV5-5 with TRBJ1-5; D not resolved. CDR1 and CDR2 from the germline V gene are SGHKS and YYEKEE (reference sequence). CDR3 length: 12 residues. Deletions cut 3 bases from V and 7 bases from J, with 8 bases between.

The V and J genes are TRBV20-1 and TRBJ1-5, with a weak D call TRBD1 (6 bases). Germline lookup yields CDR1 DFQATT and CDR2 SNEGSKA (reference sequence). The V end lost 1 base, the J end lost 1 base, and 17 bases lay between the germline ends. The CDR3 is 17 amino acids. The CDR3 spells CSARATQGFWSNQPQHF. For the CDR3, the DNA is TGCAGTGCTAGAGCCACCCAGGGGTTTTGGAGCAATCAGCCCCAGCATTTT.

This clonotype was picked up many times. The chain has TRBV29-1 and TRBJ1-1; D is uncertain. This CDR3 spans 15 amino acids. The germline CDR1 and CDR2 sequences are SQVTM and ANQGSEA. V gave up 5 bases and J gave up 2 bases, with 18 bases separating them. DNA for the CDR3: TGCAGCGTTACCCAAAGGCTAGATACTAACACTGAAGCTTTCTTT. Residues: CSVTQRLDTNTEAFF.

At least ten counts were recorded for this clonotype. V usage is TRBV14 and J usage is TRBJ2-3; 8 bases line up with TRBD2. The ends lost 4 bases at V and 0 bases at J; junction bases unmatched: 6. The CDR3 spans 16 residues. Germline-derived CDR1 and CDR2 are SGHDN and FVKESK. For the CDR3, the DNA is TGTGCCAGCAGCCCCTATAGCGGGGCTAGCACAGATACGCAGTATTTT. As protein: CASSPYSGASTDTQYF.

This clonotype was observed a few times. The CDR3 loop reads CATSRDWTGEADTQYF. DNA for the CDR3: TGTGCCACCAGCAGAGATTGGACGGGAGAGGCAGATACGCAGTATTTT. The rearrangement links TRBV15 to TRBJ2-3, with D possibly TRBD2 on 6 matching bases. With 0 bases removed from V and 4 bases from J, the gap between germline ends came to 14 bases. This CDR3 spans 16 amino acids. The germline CDR1 and CDR2 sequences are LNHNV and YYDKDF (reference sequence).

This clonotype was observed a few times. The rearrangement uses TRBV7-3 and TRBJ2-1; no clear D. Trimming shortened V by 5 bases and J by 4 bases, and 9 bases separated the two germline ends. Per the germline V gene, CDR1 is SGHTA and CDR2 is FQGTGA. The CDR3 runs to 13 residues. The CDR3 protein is CASSLSIYNEQFF. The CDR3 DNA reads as TGTGCCAGCAGCCTCAGTATATACAATGAGCAGTTCTTC.